Following are 20 T cell receptor beta chains from one sample sequenced in a study of blood T cell repertoires in COVID-19. Using immunoSEQ multiplex PCR, the repertoire was profiled, and TCRdb retains in-frame clones only, with some absent. The sample holds around 300,000 clones, 85% to 90% seen once. Sequencing input: peripheral blood. The receptors here all came from a human donor in a cohort sampled during active COVID-19.

The chain carries TRBV28 and TRBJ2-3; D call uncertain. Trimming removed 1 base at V and 0 bases at J, with 8 bases between. The germline V gene encodes CDR1 MDHEN and CDR2 SYDVKM. CDR3 length: 15 amino acids. CDR3 sequence reads: CASSLFARSTDTQYF. The CDR3 bases are TGTGCCAGCAGTTTATTTGCCAGGAGCACAGATACGCAGTATTTT. Complete variable domain (other parts from reference TRBV28 and TRBJ2-3): DVKVTQSSRYLVKRTGEKVFLECVQDMDHENMFWYRQDPGLGLRLIYFSYDVKMKEKGDIPEGYSVSREKKERFSLILESASTNQTSMYLCASSLFARSTDTQYFGPGTRLTVL.

The rearrangement links TRBV5-4 to TRBJ1-2, with a tentative D call TRBD1 (6 bases). Trimming pared 1 base from V and 5 bases from J, leaving 9 bases between. CDR1 is SGHNT and CDR2 is YYREEE in the germline V gene (reference sequence). This CDR3 comprises 13 residues. This CDR3 is CASSLTGLYGYTF. CDR3 DNA: TGTGCCAGCAGCTTGACAGGGTTGTATGGCTACACCTTC.

This sequence joins TRBV7-2 and TRBJ2-7, with D hard to call. The ends were cut back, 1 base at V and 3 bases at J, with 10 bases in the middle. The CDR3 loop spans 14 amino acids. CDR1 and CDR2 (germline): SGHTA, FQGNSA. The DNA of the CDR3 is TGTGCCAGCAGCTTAGATTGGAGTGTCTACGAGCAGTACTTC. Its protein product is CASSLDWSVYEQYF.

This clone was detected a few times. The genes are TRBV6-5 and TRBJ1-6; 7 nucleotides line up with TRBD1. The junction had 4 bases not matched to a gene; V was cut back by 5 bases and J by 9 bases. The length of the CDR3 is 13 residues. The germline V gene encodes CDR1 MNHEY and CDR2 SVGAGI. The CDR3 here is CASSKQGTSPLHF. The CDR3 nucleotides are TGTGCCAGCAGTAAACAGGGGACTTCACCCCTCCACTTT.

This clone was seen just once. The V call is TRBV21-1, the J call TRBJ2-7; the table's D call of TRBD2 was not tested on the DNA. TRBV21-1 is a pseudogene locus. The length of the CDR3 is 17 residues. This CDR3 reads CASSEPPGDSSFYEQYF. The CDR3 nucleotides are TGTGCCAGCAGCGAACCCCCGGGAGACAGTTCCTTCTACGAGCAGTACTTC.

The rearrangement uses TRBV5-1 and TRBJ1-2; D is ambiguous. The germline V gene has CDR1 SGHRS and CDR2 YFSETQ. The ends were cut back, 5 bases at V and 0 bases at J, with 8 bases in the middle. The CDR3 has 13 residues. The CDR3 DNA reads TGCGCCAGCAGGGCAGATTCTAACTATGGCTACACCTTC. It is translated as CASRADSNYGYTF.

This clone occurred once. The gene calls are TRBV5-5 and TRBJ2-7; 8 nucleotides align to TRBD1. The germline V gene encodes CDR1 SGHKS and CDR2 YYEKEE (reference sequence). V lost 1 base, J lost 6 bases, and 9 bases stayed unmatched. CDR3 size: 15 residues. This CDR3 reads CASSLLAGGGSEQYF. In DNA, the CDR3 is TGTGCCAGCAGCTTGCTCGCAGGGGGCGGGTCCGAGCAGTACTTC.

J is TRBJ2-1 and V is TRBV19, with TRBD2 matching 7 bases. This CDR3 has 16 residues. Germline values: CDR1 LNHDA, CDR2 SQIVND (reference sequence). The V gene end was trimmed by 8 bases and the J gene end by 4 bases; junction bases not matched to a gene: 14. In DNA, the CDR3 is TGTGCCAGTTCTCCTCCGGGGGGAGGAAGGTACAATGAGCAGTTCTTC. Translation: CASSPPGGGRYNEQFF. Together with reference TRBV19 and TRBJ2-1, the CDR3 gives the full variable domain: DGGITQSPKYLFRKEGQNVTLSCEQNLNHDAMYWYRQDPGQGLRLIYYSQIVNDFQKGDIAEGYSVSREKKESFPLTVTSAQKNPTAFYLCASSPPGGGRYNEQFFGPGTRLTVL.

The chain has TRBV24-1 and TRBJ2-2; D is perhaps TRBD1 (5 bases). The CDR3 contains 12 residues. The germline V gene encodes CDR1 KGHDR and CDR2 SFDVKD. The ends were cut back, 7 bases at V and 6 bases at J, with 8 bases in the middle. CDR3 sequence: CATSKGPGELFF. CDR3 coding DNA: TGTGCCACCAGCAAGGGGCCCGGGGAGCTGTTTTTT.

This clone showed up just a few times. V is TRBV6-1 and J is TRBJ1-2; D ambiguous. The CDR3 is made up of 16 amino acids. V dropped 4 bases and J dropped 0 bases, with 15 bases sitting between them. CDR1 MNHNS and CDR2 SASEGT come from the germline V gene. The CDR3 sequence is CASSGPFPSPNYGYTF. The CDR3 region has the DNA TGTGCCAGCAGTGGTCCCTTCCCTAGTCCTAACTATGGCTACACCTTC.

This rearrangement joins TRBV2 to TRBJ1-5; D may be TRBD1 (5 bases). Trimming took 8 bases from V and 2 from J, leaving 16 bases between them. The germline gives CDR1 SNHLY, CDR2 FYNNEI. This CDR3 has 15 amino acids. CDR3 residues: CASSGGEAGNQPQHF. CDR3 nucleotides: TGTGCCAGCTCGGGGGGTGAGGCAGGCAATCAGCCCCAGCATTTT.

The rearrangement uses TRBV5-1 and TRBJ2-7; 11 nucleotides agree with TRBD2. The germline V gene has CDR1 SGHRS and CDR2 YFSETQ. Trimming cost V 5 bases and J 5 bases; bases outside gene matches: 12. This CDR3 has 16 residues. In DNA form, the CDR3 reads TGCGCCAGCAGTTCTGTAGCGGGAGGGCCCCAACACGAGCAGTACTTC. Its protein product is CASSSVAGGPQHEQYF. Full variable domain (missing parts from reference TRBV5-1 and TRBJ2-7): KAGVTQTPRYLIKTRGQQVTLSCSPISGHRSVSWYQQTPGQGLQFLFEYFSETQRNKGNFPGRFSGRQFSNSRSEMNVSTLELGDSALYLCASSSVAGGPQHEQYFGPGTRLTVT.

J is TRBJ2-7 and V is TRBV15; weak D call: TRBD1 (6 bases). This CDR3 contains 14 residues. Trimming left V 0 bases short and J 3 bases short, with 9 bases between. The germline V gene encodes CDR1 LNHNV and CDR2 YYDKDF (reference sequence). The CDR3 is CATSRDQGNYEQYF. For the CDR3, the DNA is TGTGCCACCAGCAGAGATCAGGGGAACTACGAGCAGTACTTC.

This chain links TRBV7-2 with TRBJ2-7, with D uncertain. Trimming took off 2 bases at V and 0 bases at J, with 8 bases between the two ends. The CDR3 is 14 residues long. CDR1 and CDR2 from the germline V gene are SGHTA and FQGNSA. CDR3 region: CASSLSRSSYEQYF. CDR3 coding DNA: TGTGCCAGCAGCTTATCTCGCAGCTCCTACGAGCAGTACTTC.

This chain connects TRBV18 to TRBJ2-7, with 9 bases that match TRBD1. The length of the CDR3 is 13 residues. V lost 5 bases, J lost 5 bases, and 4 bases stayed unmatched. Looked up from germline, CDR1 is KGHSH and CDR2 is LQKENI. CDR3 region: CASSSRDRDEQYF. Here the CDR3 DNA reads TGTGCCAGCTCAAGCCGGGACAGGGACGAGCAGTACTTC.

Regarding this clone: At one end, the junction sequence differs from germline, possibly due to a read error. The chain joins TRBV6-6 to TRBJ2-5, with 7 bases that match TRBD1. The germline CDR1 and CDR2 sequences are MNHNY and SVGAGI (reference sequence). The CDR3 totals 15 residues. CDR3 coding DNA: TGTGCCAGCAGTGGGGGAAGGGGGCGTCAAGGGACCCAGTACTTC. Residues: CASSGGRGRQGTQYF.

The rearrangement links TRBV14 to TRBJ1-1; perhaps TRBD1 as D (5 bases). V gave up 1 base and J gave up 3 bases, with 15 bases separating them. Germline CDR1 SGHDN, CDR2 FVKESK. The CDR3 runs 16 residues. CDR3 loop: CASSQALRGVYTEAFF. Here the CDR3 DNA reads TGTGCCAGCAGCCAAGCCTTAAGGGGCGTTTACACTGAAGCTTTCTTT.

The chain recombines TRBV30 with TRBJ2-1, with unresolved D. This CDR3 spans 12 amino acids. V gave up 3 bases and J gave up 4 bases, with 7 bases separating them. Germline lookup yields CDR1 GTSNPN and CDR2 SVGIG (reference sequence). DNA of the CDR3: TGTGCCTGGAGCACACAGTACAATGAGCAGTTCTTC. This sequence encodes CAWSTQYNEQFF.

With regard to this clone: The sample carries other DNA sequences with the same CDR3. The chain recombines TRBV18 with TRBJ1-1; D not resolved. This CDR3 is built from 12 residues. V dropped 2 bases and J dropped 5 bases, with 6 bases sitting between them. Germline V gives CDR1 KGHSH, CDR2 LQKENI. DNA for the CDR3: TGTGCCAGCTCACCAACGGGGACTGAAGCTTTCTTT. This encodes CASSPTGTEAFF.

This sequence joins TRBV18 and TRBJ1-4, with 8 bases that match TRBD1. The CDR3 has 14 amino acids. Trimming removed 3 bases from V and 6 bases from J; junction bases left unmatched: 3. CDR1 KGHSH and CDR2 LQKENI come from the germline V gene. CDR3 loop: CASSPQGADEKLFF. CDR3 in DNA: TGTGCCAGCTCACCTCAGGGGGCAGATGAAAAACTGTTTTTT.